This TCR beta chain was retrieved from a study of control samples from healthy donors and cancer patients. Germline CDR1 and CDR2: MNHNS and SASEGT. V dropped 3 bases and J dropped 6; count of bases not matched to a gene: 6. CDR3 length equals 15 residues. The repertoire was sequenced with immunoSEQ multiplex PCR; TCRdb's copy has only in-frame clones and lacks some. The sample has 50,000 to 70,000 clones, 95% to 96% seen once. The clonotype comes from a young woman in good health. The genes are TRBV6-1 and TRBJ1-3; 9 bases are a match to TRBD1. Material: blood. Here the CDR3 DNA reads TGTGCCAGCAGTGAGATGACAGGGGGGGTAAACACCATATATTTT. Encoded protein: CASSEMTGGVNTIYF.